This T cell receptor (beta chain) was recorded in a study of T-cell memory formation after mild COVID-19. Broader study findings: Certain responding clones were present in pre-infection memory, suggesting participation of cross-reactive memory.

CDR3 length equals 16 residues. With V trimmed by 3 bases and J by 4 bases, 9 bases remained unmatched. Germline V gives CDR1 SEHNR, CDR2 FQNEAQ (reference sequence). cDNA libraries for TCR alpha and TCR beta, carrying sample barcodes and UMIs, came from 5'RACE with constant-segment primers. TCRdb reprocessed the 5' RACE reads with MiXCR, giving one entry per CDR3 protein. The sample gives approximately 260,000 distinct CDR3 sequences, over 15% of which show up once; approximately 22% is in the top ten. This clonotype came up a few times. The antigen is undetermined. V is TRBV7-9 and J is TRBJ1-2, with TRBD1 matching 9 bases. Sequencing was performed on PBMCs or a T cell subset sorted from them (not recorded which). The clonotype was recovered from a man between 18 and 29 years old who had mild COVID-19 (a few samples of this study predate the infection). Cell type and time point are not known. CDR3 nucleotide sequence: TGTGCCAGCAGCTTCAGTTCACCGGGACAGGGCTATGGCTACACCTTC. Its translation is CASSFSSPGQGYGYTF.